This record concerns one T cell receptor (beta chain) sequence. The target antigen is unknown. The data stem from a study of T cell responses to AZD1222 COVID-19 vaccine. The CDR3 consists of 15 residues. V gave up 3 bases and J gave up 4 bases; unmatched junction bases: 9. From germline, CDR1 is SQVTM and CDR2 ANQGSEA. Study conclusions and caveats: The number of AZD1222 recipients seropositive at baseline was only five to seven.

Data came from immunoSEQ multiplex PCR; TCRdb stores just in-frame clones and leaves some out. The sample has around 140,000 clones, around 90% seen once; the top ten hold just under 6.5%. The sequencing used peripheral blood, collected on day 0 of AZD1222 vaccination. This chain joins TRBV29-1 and TRBJ1-2; TRBD1 matches at 9 bases. This receptor was identified in an adult in good health. CDR3 in amino acids: CSVDLGTGGLYGYTF. The CDR3 region has the DNA TGCAGCGTTGATTTAGGTACAGGGGGCCTCTATGGCTACACCTTC. Full variable domain (outside the CDR3, taken from reference TRBV29-1 and TRBJ1-2): SAVISQKPSRDICQRGTSLTIQCQVDSQVTMMFWYRQQPGQSLTLIATANQGSEATYESGFVIDKFPISRPNLTFSTLTVSNMSPEDSSIYLCSVDLGTGGLYGYTFGSGTRLTVV.